This TCR beta chain was recorded in a study of shared clonotypes between healthy human individuals. The CDR3 has 13 residues. The ends lost 8 bases at V and 2 bases at J; junction bases unmatched: 5. Germline V lookup: CDR1 WSHSY, CDR2 SAAADI. The assay was immunoSEQ multiplex PCR, and TCRdb's table has in-frame clones only and misses some. The table lists about 450,000 clones, 79% of them singletons. Sequencing used PBMCs. This receptor was taken from a woman between 40 and 55 years old in good health. Some clones in this sample may be carry-over from other donors' samples. V and J are TRBV10-2 and TRBJ2-7, with TRBD2 matching 8 bases. The CDR3 sequence is CASGQAGAYEQYF. CDR3 bases: TGCGCCAGCGGGCAAGCGGGAGCCTACGAGCAGTACTTC.